This TCR beta chain was sequenced for a study of Ad26.COV2.S vaccination and SARS-CoV-2 variants. Repertoires were generated with immunoSEQ multiplex PCR, while TCRdb's copy carries only in-frame clones and drops some. The repertoire holds around 45,000 clones, with roughly 84% as singletons. This CDR3 comprises 14 residues. Trimming left V 7 bases short and J 0 bases short, with 12 bases between. The germline V gene has CDR1 KGHDR and CDR2 SFDVKD. Sequences were derived from peripheral blood, sampled after recovery from COVID-19. J is TRBJ2-7 and V is TRBV24-1, with D maybe TRBD1 (6 bases). The sequence came from a human donor who had recovered from COVID-19. CDR3 sequence (DNA): TGTGCCACCAGGAGGACAGTCTTCTCCTACGAGCAGTACTTC. The encoded protein is CATRRTVFSYEQYF.